This T cell receptor (beta chain) came from a study of blood T cell repertoires in COVID-19. Looking at the study overall: The United States, Italy and Spain were the sources of the acute and convalescent COVID-19 samples.

Clones were read by immunoSEQ multiplex PCR, and TCRdb kept only the in-frame ones, dropping some. The table lists roughly 70,000 clones, more than 70% of them singletons. Germline V gives CDR1 MNHEY, CDR2 SMNVEV (reference sequence). CDR3 length equals 17 residues. J gave up 7 bases and V 2 bases, and 13 bases lay outside the gene matches. This chain links TRBV27 with TRBJ2-3, with TRBD2 matching over 9 bases. The sample was peripheral blood. This receptor was identified in a woman in her sixties or seventies with acute or convalescent COVID-19. CDR3 loop: CASSLKGRGGPRNTQYF. CDR3 nucleotides: TGTGCCAGCAGTTTAAAAGGGCGGGGGGGCCCCAGAAATACGCAGTATTTT.